Sequencing of this T cell receptor beta chain was carried out in a study of cytomegalovirus exposure and HLA in healthy donors. Study-level points and caveats: For most TCR beta V segments, an earlier analysis put the productive rate at about 87% or about 30% of the time. Later on, a genetic analysis was performed. It linked a missense variant in DCLRE1C with V- and J-gene trimming of TCR beta. The study flagged some 170 TCR beta chains as cytomegalovirus-associated.

The study sampled nominally healthy donors, though unrecorded immune exposures were likely. Germline V gives CDR1 LNHNV, CDR2 YYDKDF (reference sequence). Trimming removed 11 bases from V and 0 bases from J, with 19 bases in between. The CDR3 extends over 15 amino acids. In the PCR, 60 Vbeta and 13 Jbeta primers were used. The data were produced by immunoSEQ multiplex PCR, yet TCRdb's version contains in-frame clones alone and is incomplete. Among around 140,000 clones, around 83% were seen once, and the ten largest hold around 7.8%. Points on this clone: What it binds is unknown.

The TCR was taken from a woman in her forties or fifties in good health and CMV-seropositive. The chain carries TRBV15 and TRBJ1-2, with a tentative D call TRBD1 (6 bases). The specimen was PBMCs. CDR3 sequence: CASSQRNRANYGYTF. CDR3 bases: TGTGCCTCCTCACAGAGAAACAGGGCTAACTATGGCTACACCTTC.